Shown below are 11 T cell receptor beta chains from a single sample sequenced in a study of cytomegalovirus exposure and HLA in healthy donors. Primers: 60 Vbeta forward and 13 Jbeta reverse. Profiled with immunoSEQ multiplex PCR; TCRdb holds only in-frame clones, not every one. This sample has about 140,000 clones, with around 80% found just once. Sequenced material: PBMCs. The receptors shown here come from a man aged 35-49 years in good health and CMV-seronegative.

The chain carries TRBV7-8 and TRBJ1-5, with D possibly TRBD1 on 6 matching bases. The CDR3 has 15 residues. Germline CDR1 SGHVS, CDR2 FQNEAQ. The V end lost 1 base, the J end lost 3 bases, and 10 bases lay between the germline ends. The CDR3: CASSLDQGLNQPQHF. The CDR3 DNA reads TGTGCCAGCAGCTTAGATCAGGGGCTCAATCAGCCCCAGCATTTT. The whole variable domain, filled in from reference TRBV7-8 and TRBJ1-5, reads GAGVSQSPRYKVAKRGQDVALRCDPISGHVSLFWYQQALGQGPEFLTYFQNEAQLDKSGLPSDRFFAERPEGSVSTLKIQRTQQEDSAVYLCASSLDQGLNQPQHFGDGTRLSIL.

The rearrangement joins TRBV5-1 to TRBJ2-5, with unresolved D. Germline CDR1 SGHRS, CDR2 YFSETQ. Trimming took off 2 bases at V and 4 bases at J, with 12 bases between the two ends. This CDR3 has 14 residues. CDR3 protein: CASSFTDGLETQYF. CDR3 sequence (DNA): TGCGCCAGCAGCTTCACCGATGGCCTAGAGACCCAGTACTTC.

This clone was observed a single time. J is TRBJ2-5 and V is TRBV5-1; 7 positions match TRBD2. Germline V CDR1 and CDR2: SGHRS, YFSETQ. J gave up 5 bases and V 4 bases, and 8 bases lay outside the gene matches. CDR3 length: 14 residues. The CDR3 DNA follows: TGCGCCAGCAGCCTGACTAGCCCGAGGGAGACCCAGTACTTC. Translated, it gives CASSLTSPRETQYF. Using reference TRBV5-1 and TRBJ2-5 for the parts outside the CDR3, the full variable domain is KAGVTQTPRYLIKTRGQQVTLSCSPISGHRSVSWYQQTPGQGLQFLFEYFSETQRNKGNFPGRFSGRQFSNSRSEMNVSTLELGDSALYLCASSLTSPRETQYFGPGTRLLVL.

The rearrangement uses TRBV2 and TRBJ2-5; 8 bases are a match to TRBD1. This CDR3 is 12 amino acids long. Germline assignment: CDR1 SNHLY and CDR2 FYNNEI. V lost 10 bases, J lost 2 bases, and 3 bases stayed unmatched. DNA of the CDR3: TGTGCCACCGGGACAGGACAAGAGACCCAGTACTTC. Translation gives CATGTGQETQYF.

The genes are TRBV29-1 and TRBJ2-7, with D perhaps TRBD1 (6 bases). Trimming took off 3 bases at V and 2 bases at J, with 14 bases between the two ends. The CDR3 length is 14 residues. Germline values: CDR1 SQVTM, CDR2 ANQGSEA. The CDR3 coding sequence is TGCAGCGTTGAGGCCGGGACATACGCCTACGAGCAGTACTTC. Encoded protein: CSVEAGTYAYEQYF.

CDR3 nucleotide sequence: TGTGCCAGCAGCTTGGATGGGACATCGAACACTGAAGCTTTCTTT. Protein sequence: CASSLDGTSNTEAFF. The rearrangement uses TRBV5-5 and TRBJ1-1, with D possibly matching TRBD1 (6 bases). The V and J ends lost 0 bases and 1 base respectively, with 10 bases between them. Germline CDR1 and CDR2: SGHKS and YYEKEE (reference sequence). This CDR3 comprises 15 residues.

The genes are TRBV5-6 and TRBJ1-2, with D uncertain. Germline V gene sequence: CDR1 SGHDT, CDR2 YYEEEE. The V and J ends lost 6 bases and 7 bases respectively, with 13 bases between them. This CDR3 comprises 12 residues. The CDR3 region has the DNA TGTGCCAGCAATCAGGCAGTGGGTGGCTACACCTTC. Its protein is CASNQAVGGYTF.

This clone was counted a single time. The chain has TRBV27 and TRBJ2-4, with TRBD1 matching 11 bases. V trimming: 11 bases; J trimming: 1 base; junction bases outside the gene matches: 16. Germline assignment: CDR1 MNHEY and CDR2 SMNVEV (reference sequence). The CDR3 runs to 18 residues. CDR3 residues: CAGGEGQGAGLAKNIQYF. The CDR3, as DNA: TGTGCCGGGGGGGAAGGACAGGGGGCGGGATTGGCCAAAAACATTCAGTACTTC.

The chain employs TRBV28 and TRBJ2-2; maybe TRBD2 (6 bases). The V end lost 8 bases, the J end lost 5 bases, and 15 bases lay between the germline ends. CDR1 is MDHEN, CDR2 SYDVKM, per germline. CDR3 size: 14 residues. The CDR3 nucleotides are TGTGCCAGCTTCGGACGGGGGTGGACCGGGGAGCTGTTTTTT. Its translation: CASFGRGWTGELFF.

This clone was counted only a few times. J is TRBJ1-2 and V is TRBV6-6; 9 bases fit TRBD1. V dropped 6 bases and J dropped 8; count of bases not matched to a gene: 7. The CDR3 is 13 residues long. Germline values: CDR1 MNHNY, CDR2 SVGAGI (reference sequence). The CDR3 reads CASRPGTGCGYTF. CDR3 DNA sequence: TGTGCCAGCAGACCCGGGACAGGGTGCGGCTACACCTTC.

V is TRBV28 and J is TRBJ1-5; 7 bases are a match to TRBD1. The CDR3 totals 15 residues. V lost 4 bases and J lost 0; bases outside the gene matches: 3. Germline values: CDR1 MDHEN, CDR2 SYDVKM. The CDR3 DNA sequence: TGTGCCAGCAGTTCTGGACAGGCTAGCAATCAGCCCCAGCATTTT. Amino acids: CASSSGQASNQPQHF.